A selection of T cell receptor beta chains follows, all from one sample in a study of CD8 T cells in ankylosing spondylitis. From the 5' RACE reads, TCRdb called clonotypes with MiXCR, one entry per CDR3 protein. Here the sample spans hundreds of thousands of distinct CDR3 sequences, 10% to 15% being singletons. The sequencing input was blood, either unsorted or a sorted T cell fraction (not recorded which). These receptor sequences come from a male donor with ankylosing spondylitis. Both conserved end residues are part of each CDR3. A D gene is named only where the DNA matches it firmly. Size is omitted from some rows. Given values are once, few, many or a class for expanded clones.

j_call | d_call | clone_size | v_call | cdr3_nt | cdr3_aa
TRBJ2-5 | . | . | TRBV20-1 | TGCAGTGCTAGAGATAGGAGCTGGCAAGAGACCCAGTACTTC | CSARDRSWQETQYF
TRBJ2-2 | TRBD2 | . | TRBV6-2/TRBV6-3 | TGTGCCAGCAGAGCACTACGGGCAGGACTAGCGGGAGACAGTGACACCGGGGAGCTGTTTTTT | CASRALRAGLAGDSDTGELFF
TRBJ2-3 | TRBD2 | many | TRBV20-1 | TGCAGTGCTAGCCGGACTAGCGGACGCACAGATACGCAGTATTTT | CSASRTSGRTDTQYF
TRBJ2-1 | TRBD2 | . | TRBV20-1 | TGCAGTGCTAGTCCCCCGCTAGCGGGAGGTTATGAGCAGTTCTTC | CSASPPLAGGYEQFF
TRBJ1-1 | . | few | TRBV20-1 | TGCAGTGCTAGATCAGGGTGGGACGCTGAAGCTTTCTTT | CSARSGWDAEAFF
TRBJ2-3 | . | few | TRBV5-6 | TGTGCCAGCAGCTACGAGCCGACAGCGACCACAGATACGCAGTATTTT | CASSYEPTATTDTQYF
TRBJ1-5 | TRBD1 | few | TRBV6-1 | TGTGCCAGCAGCCCGGGACAGGGCGCCGGATGGCAGCCCCAGCATTTT | CASSPGQGAGWQPQHF
TRBJ2-7 | . | . | TRBV9 | TGTGCCAGCAGCGTAGCCCCGGATCCGGGACGAGGAGTCTACGAGCAGTACTTC | CASSVAPDPGRGVYEQYF
TRBJ2-5 | . | . | TRBV7-2 | TGTGCCAGCAGCTTAAGTAGGCGGGGGCTACAAGAGACCCAGTACTTC | CASSLSRRGLQETQYF
TRBJ1-2 | . | few | TRBV4-1 | TGCGCCAGCAGCCAAGATTTTAGTGGCTACACCTTC | CASSQDFSGYTF
TRBJ2-1 | . | many | TRBV12-3/TRBV12-4 | TGTGCCAGCAGTTTGGTACAGGAGACCTACAATGAGCAGTTCTTC | CASSLVQETYNEQFF
TRBJ2-1 | . | . | TRBV6-5 | TGTGCCAGCAGTTTCCTAGATTACAATGAGCAGTTCTTC | CASSFLDYNEQFF
TRBJ2-3 | . | many | TRBV27 | TGTGCCAGCAGTTGGGGAGTGCTGGATACGCAGTATTTT | CASSWGVLDTQYF
TRBJ2-7 | TRBD1 | . | TRBV4-1 | TGCGCCAGCAGCCAAGTTCTGGGGACAGGGGATAGCTACGAGCAGTACTTC | CASSQVLGTGDSYEQYF
TRBJ2-3 | TRBD2 | . | TRBV20-1 | TGCAGTGCTAGGGCTCTGAATGACCTAGCGGGGCAGCGTAATACGCAGTATTTT | CSARALNDLAGQRNTQYF
TRBJ2-5 | TRBD2 | many | TRBV20-1 | TGCAGTGCTCCTCTAGCGGGGGGGCGGGAGACCCAGTACTTC | CSAPLAGGRETQYF
TRBJ2-3 | . | few | TRBV2 | TGTGCCAGCAGTGTTGACCGCGACACAGATACGCAGTATTTT | CASSVDRDTDTQYF
TRBJ2-3 | . | . | TRBV20-1 | TGCAGTGCCCCCCCTTGGGGGGTGTTGAAAGATACGCAGTATTTT | CSAPPWGVLKDTQYF
TRBJ2-2 | TRBD2 | . | TRBV27 | TGTGCCAGCAGCCTCCTAGCGGGAGGTACCACCGGGGAGCTGTTTTTT | CASSLLAGGTTGELFF
TRBJ2-3 | TRBD2 | few | TRBV5-1 | TGCGCCAGCAGCCTGATGACTAGCGGGAGCCCAGATACGCAGTATTTT | CASSLMTSGSPDTQYF
TRBJ1-1 | TRBD1 | . | TRBV20-1 | TGCAGTGCCCGACGTATAGGGGGCAACACTGAAGCTTTCTTT | CSARRIGGNTEAFF
TRBJ1-2 | . | . | TRBV9 | TGTGCCAGCAGCGCAGACCCCCACAGAGGGTTAGGCTACACCTTC | CASSADPHRGLGYTF
TRBJ2-5 | . | few | TRBV20-1 | TGCAGTGCCCCTCGATTGGGCGGTGAGACCCAGTACTTC | CSAPRLGGETQYF
TRBJ1-2 | . | . | TRBV2 | TGTGCCAGCAGTGATAGGACGGACAGCCCCTATGGCTACACCTTC | CASSDRTDSPYGYTF
TRBJ2-1 | . | few | TRBV4-2 | TGTGCCAGCAGCCAAGCTCCCCAGGGGAGCTCCTACAATGAGCAGTTCTTC | CASSQAPQGSSYNEQFF
TRBJ2-2 | TRBD2 | . | TRBV29-1 | TGCAGCGTTTCCGCGGGACTAGCGGGAGCCGGGGAGCTGTTTTTT | CSVSAGLAGAGELFF
TRBJ2-1 | . | many | TRBV20-1 | TGCAGTGCTAGAATTCAACCCGATGAGCAGTTCTTC | CSARIQPDEQFF
TRBJ2-7 | TRBD2 | . | TRBV7-2 | TGTGCCAGCAGCTTAGCATCGGGCGGGAGTAACTACGAGCAGTACTTC | CASSLASGGSNYEQYF
TRBJ2-7 | . | . | TRBV12-3/TRBV12-4 | TGTGCCAGCAGATTATCGGGGGAGCAGTACTTC | CASRLSGEQYF
TRBJ2-7 | . | few | TRBV24-1 | TGTGCCACCAGTGAGGCAGTTTCCTACGAGCAGTACTTC | CATSEAVSYEQYF
TRBJ1-2 | . | . | TRBV28 | TGTGCCAGCACCGGACGGACCTTTGGCTATGGCTACACCTTC | CASTGRTFGYGYTF
TRBJ2-3 | TRBD2 | many | TRBV20-1 | TGCAGTGCTAGAGCTCTAGCGGGGTCAGATACGCAGTATTTT | CSARALAGSDTQYF
TRBJ1-1 | TRBD1 | . | TRBV5-1 | TGCGCCAGCAGCTTAGTAGGACAGGGGAGAACTGAAGCTTTCTTT | CASSLVGQGRTEAFF
TRBJ2-7 | . | . | TRBV10-3 | TGTGCCATCCGGGAGTCGGATACCTACGAGCAGTACTTC | CAIRESDTYEQYF
TRBJ2-7 | TRBD2 | many | TRBV20-1 | TGCAGTGCGGGAGGACTAGCGGGAAGCGAGCAGTACTTC | CSAGGLAGSEQYF
TRBJ2-7 | . | many | TRBV7-8 | TGTGCCAGCAGCTTCGGGACGCACTCCTACGAGCAGTACTTC | CASSFGTHSYEQYF
TRBJ1-2 | . | few | TRBV7-2 | TGTGCCAGCAGAACGACAGCTAACTATGGCTACACCTTC | CASRTTANYGYTF
TRBJ2-5 | TRBD1 | . | TRBV28 | TGTGCCAGCAGTACTCGGACAGGGTATGGGGAGACCCAGTACTTC | CASSTRTGYGETQYF
TRBJ2-2 | . | many | TRBV10-3 | TGTGCCATCTCCCAGCGATGGACCGGGGAGCTGTTTTTT | CAISQRWTGELFF
TRBJ2-7 | . | few | TRBV14 | TGTGCCAGCAGCCAAGAGTTGACAGCTGAGCAGTACTTC | CASSQELTAEQYF
TRBJ2-1 | . | many | TRBV20-1 | TGCAGTGCTAGGGGGCTAGCAGTCTCCTACAATGAGCAGTTCTTC | CSARGLAVSYNEQFF
TRBJ2-3 | . | many | TRBV12-3/TRBV12-4 | TGTGCCAGCAGTTCGGACGGGGGCCCAGATACGCAGTATTTT | CASSSDGGPDTQYF
TRBJ2-3 | TRBD2 | many | TRBV29-1 | TGCAGCGTTGGCCGCTCGGGGGGTTCCACAGATACGCAGTATTTT | CSVGRSGGSTDTQYF
TRBJ2-7 | TRBD2 | . | TRBV4-3 | TGCGCCAGCAGCCAAGAAACCAGGCCGGGGGGCGAGCAGTACTTC | CASSQETRPGGEQYF
TRBJ2-5 | . | few | TRBV7-8 | TGTGCCAGCAGCTCCCTCTTTGGGCGAGAGACCCAGTACTTC | CASSSLFGRETQYF
TRBJ2-7 | TRBD2 | . | TRBV18 | TGTGCCAGCTCACGGAAGAGCGGGAGGCCCCCCGACGAGCAGTACTTC | CASSRKSGRPPDEQYF
TRBJ2-5 | . | . | TRBV11-2 | TGTGCCAGCAGTTCTTCCCCTAAGCGGTCGAGGGAGACCCAGTACTTC | CASSSSPKRSRETQYF
TRBJ2-2 | . | few | TRBV5-1 | TGCGCCAGCAGCTCTATGTCTACCGGGGAGCTGTTTTTT | CASSSMSTGELFF
TRBJ1-1 | . | . | TRBV20-1 | TGCAGTGCTATGGCGGACAGCCTGAACACTGAAGCTTTCTTT | CSAMADSLNTEAFF
TRBJ2-1 | TRBD1 | many | TRBV29-1 | TGCAGCGTTGAGCCCGGGACAGGGGGATACAATGAGCAGTTCTTC | CSVEPGTGGYNEQFF
TRBJ1-6 | . | few | TRBV7-2 | TGTGCCAGCAGCTTAGCCCACAGGTCTAATTCACCCCTCCACTTT | CASSLAHRSNSPLHF
TRBJ2-7 | . | few | TRBV7-2 | TGTGCCAGCAGCTTAGCAGGAATGGGGTACTACGAGCAGTACTTC | CASSLAGMGYYEQYF
TRBJ2-1 | . | . | TRBV24-1 | TGTGCCACCAGTGATCCCTCTTCGGGTAAGGCCGAAAACAATGAGCAGTTCTTC | CATSDPSSGKAENNEQFF
TRBJ2-4 | . | . | TRBV20-1 | TGCAGTGCTATGCCACAGTGGGTCGGTTCCAAAAACATTCAGTACTTC | CSAMPQWVGSKNIQYF
TRBJ2-7 | . | . | TRBV19 | TGTGCCAGTAGTATCCTCTACGGACAGTCAATTCCGCGCGAGCAGTACTTC | CASSILYGQSIPREQYF